Included here is one T cell receptor (beta chain) sequence, with context. Its antigen has not been determined. Nothing much larger sits one base from this clone, and base qualities are not available. The data were taken from a study of control samples from healthy donors and cancer patients (dated by TCRdb to between 2020 and 2021). Libraries came from the immunoSEQ multiplex PCR assay. TCRdb stores this immuneACCESS table with in-frame sequences only. Part of the clones is absent; in the studies checked, under half of the shortfall reflects unresolved V genes, and no reason is known for the rest. The sample includes 400,000 to 450,000 clones, with 75% to 95% observed a single time. The top ten clonotypes cover around 6.4% of the sample. V and J are trimmed by 5 bases and 8 bases, and the gene matches miss 5 bases of the junction. CDR1 and CDR2 are read off the germline V gene as MNHEY and SVGEGT. The CDR3 has 14 amino acids, counting the end cysteine and phenylalanine. Kept here is only the CDR3 DNA, which spans 42 bases and is read in frame from base 1.

This sequence originates from a man aged 35 to 55 with head and neck cancer. Sequencing used PBMCs. The rearrangement combines TRBV6-2 or TRBV6-3 with TRBJ2-1, and TRBD2 aligns with 11 junction nucleotides. Here the CDR3 is given as CASSAGTSGDEQFF. The bases read TGTGCCAGCAGTGCCGGGACTAGCGGCGATGAGCAGTTCTTC.